These 7 T cell receptor beta chains originate from one sample sequenced in a study of patients and donors after allogeneic stem cell transplantation. TCRdb re-derived calls from the RT-PCR reads in MiXCR, one entry per CDR3 protein. The sample carries approximately 200,000 distinct CDR3 sequences, 35% to 45% recorded once. Specimen: blood, either unsorted or a sorted T cell fraction (not recorded which). Receptor source: a human donor who was either an allogeneic HSCT recipient or a stem cell or donor lymphocyte infusion donor (not recorded which). It is not recorded whose cells these are; they may come from a transplant donor.

This chain links TRBV14 with TRBJ2-7; a possible D gene is TRBD2 (6 bases). V lost 3 bases and J 3 bases, leaving 15 bases between the germline ends. Germline V gene data show CDR1 as SGHDN and CDR2 as FVKESK. This CDR3 is built from 15 residues. The CDR3 region is CASSQTRAVVYEQYF. In nucleotides, the CDR3 is TGTGCCAGCAGCCAGACTAGGGCGGTGGTCTACGAGCAGTACTTC.

The chain links TRBV7-9 to TRBJ1-1; weak D call: TRBD1 (5 bases). The ends were cut back, 5 bases at V and 6 bases at J, with 22 bases in the middle. Germline V CDR1 and CDR2: SEHNR, FQNEAQ (reference sequence). The CDR3 consists of 16 residues. The CDR3 DNA reads as TGTGCCAGCAGCCCCATGAGGGGCCTGGGGCCATCTGAAGCTTTCTTT. This codes for CASSPMRGLGPSEAFF.

As regards this clonotype: A read error may account for a junction end that differs from germline. The chain couples TRBV20-1 to TRBJ1-5, with TRBD1 matching over 10 bases. The germline gives CDR1 DFQATT, CDR2 SNEGSKA (reference sequence). This CDR3 has 15 residues. This CDR3 reads CSSSTGTGGNQPQHF. The CDR3 DNA follows: TGCAGTTCTAGTACCGGGACAGGGGGCAATCAGCCCCAGCATTTT.

This rearrangement joins TRBV29-1 to TRBJ2-7, with 9 nucleotides matching TRBD1. Germline CDR1 is SQVTM and CDR2 is ANQGSEA. The CDR3 length is 13 residues. The V segment lost 7 bases and the J segment 2 bases; nucleotides outside the gene matches: 6. The CDR3 is CSGTGEQPYEQYF. The CDR3 DNA sequence: TGCAGCGGGACAGGGGAGCAACCCTACGAGCAGTACTTC.

This clonotype was detected a few times. This sequence joins TRBV7-2 and TRBJ1-2, with D hard to call. V shed 5 bases and J shed 8 bases, with 18 bases lying between them. The CDR3 runs to 14 residues. Looked up from germline, CDR1 is SGHTA and CDR2 is FQGNSA. CDR3 bases: TGTGCCAGCAGCCCCGACATGTCTTCGGGAGGCTACACCTTC. Encoded protein: CASSPDMSSGGYTF.

The V and J genes are TRBV12-3 or TRBV12-4 and TRBJ1-2; no clear D gene. V was cut by 6 bases and J by 6 bases, with 11 bases left in between. The CDR3 totals 12 residues. The CDR3 protein is CASSSQGDGYTF. The CDR3 DNA reads TGTGCCAGCAGCTCCCAAGGCGATGGCTACACCTTC.

This clonotype has just a few counts. The chain recombines TRBV20-1 with TRBJ1-5; 7 bases fit TRBD1. V shed 3 bases, J shed 3 bases, and the junction held 5 bases outside the gene matches. Per germline, CDR1 DFQATT and CDR2 SNEGSKA (reference sequence). CDR3 length: 14 residues. CDR3 coding DNA: TGCAGTGCTAGGATAGGGACAGTCAATCAGCCCCAGCATTTT. Protein sequence: CSARIGTVNQPQHF.